This T cell receptor (beta chain) came from a study of blood T cell repertoires in COVID-19. Study information: Nucleic acid was either cDNA or gDNA, and it came from T cells, B-cell-depleted T cells, or PBMCs.

CDR1 SNHLY and CDR2 FYNNEI come from the germline V gene. The V segment lost 7 bases and the J segment 8 bases; nucleotides outside the gene matches: 5. The CDR3 is made up of 12 amino acids. Clones were sequenced by immunoSEQ multiplex PCR, and TCRdb holds only the in-frame ones, with some missing. The table lists some 62,000 clones, around 76% of them singletons. Material: peripheral blood. The receptor was derived from a human donor in a cohort sampled during active COVID-19. V is TRBV2 and J is TRBJ1-2, with 9 positions matching TRBD1. CDR3 amino acids: CASNQDRGGYTF. Here the CDR3 DNA reads TGTGCCAGCAATCAGGACAGGGGCGGCTACACCTTC.